The clone carrying this T cell receptor (beta chain) was seen a single time. Its antigen is unidentified. This table comes from immunoSEQ multiplex PCR, and its TCRdb copy is limited to in-frame clones, with some not included. The sample consists of some 5,000 clones, less than 90% of them appearing once. The CDR3 is made up of 16 amino acids. With 6 bases clipped from V and 3 bases from J, the junction kept 10 bases outside the gene matches. Germline V CDR1 and CDR2: MNHNY, SVGAGI (reference sequence). These data are taken from a study of hypomethylating agent response in myelodysplastic syndrome. Study-wide background: Patients with myelodysplastic syndrome were roughly 9 male and 2 female. Study-level points and caveats: After hypomethylating agent treatment, diversity and clonality showed no significant change, overall or by response.

This chain joins TRBV6-6 and TRBJ2-3; 9 bases line up with TRBD2. The receptor was isolated from a human donor with myelodysplastic syndrome. The sample in question was bone marrow, obtained before or after starting hypomethylating agent treatment for myelodysplastic syndrome (not recorded which). This CDR3 reads CASSRSGTSITDTQYF. In DNA form, the CDR3 reads TGTGCCAGCAGCCGTTCCGGGACTAGCATTACAGATACGCAGTATTTT.